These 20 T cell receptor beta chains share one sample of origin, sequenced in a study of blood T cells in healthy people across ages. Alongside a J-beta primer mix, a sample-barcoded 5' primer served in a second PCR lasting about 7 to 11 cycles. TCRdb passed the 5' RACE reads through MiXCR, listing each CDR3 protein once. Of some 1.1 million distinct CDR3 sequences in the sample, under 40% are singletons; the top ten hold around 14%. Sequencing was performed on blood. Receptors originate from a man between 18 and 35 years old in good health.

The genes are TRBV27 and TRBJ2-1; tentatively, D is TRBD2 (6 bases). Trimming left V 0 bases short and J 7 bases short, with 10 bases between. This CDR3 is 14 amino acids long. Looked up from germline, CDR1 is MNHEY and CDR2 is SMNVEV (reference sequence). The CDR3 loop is CASSLSIGGNEQFF. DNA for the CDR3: TGTGCCAGCAGTTTATCGATTGGGGGGAATGAGCAGTTCTTC.

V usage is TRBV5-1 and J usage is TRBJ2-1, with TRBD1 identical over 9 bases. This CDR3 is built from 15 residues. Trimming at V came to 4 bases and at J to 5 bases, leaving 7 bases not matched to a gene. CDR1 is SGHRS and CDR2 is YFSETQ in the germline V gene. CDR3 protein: CASSLGGTGNNEQFF. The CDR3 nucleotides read TGCGCCAGCAGCCTTGGGGGGACAGGGAACAATGAGCAGTTCTTC.

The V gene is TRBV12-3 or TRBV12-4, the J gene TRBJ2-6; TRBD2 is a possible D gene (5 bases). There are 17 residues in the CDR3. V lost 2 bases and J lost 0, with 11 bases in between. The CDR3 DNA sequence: TGTGCCAGCAGTTTAAGGACTGAGGACTCTGGGGCCAACGTCCTGACTTTC. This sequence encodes CASSLRTEDSGANVLTF.

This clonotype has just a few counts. For the CDR3, the DNA is TGTGCCAGACACGTTGAAGCTTTCTTT. It is translated as CARHVEAFF. The V call is TRBV9, the J call TRBJ1-1; unclear D gene. Germline assignment: CDR1 SGDLS and CDR2 YYNGEE. V lost 8 bases, J lost 7 bases, and 6 bases lay in between. The CDR3 sequence is 9 residues long. Filled out from reference TRBV9 and TRBJ1-1, the complete variable domain reads DSGVTQTPKHLITATGQRVTLRCSPRSGDLSVYWYQQSLDQGLQFLIQYYNGEERAKGNILERFSAQQFPDLHSELNLSSLELGDSALYFCARHVEAFFGQGTRLTVV.

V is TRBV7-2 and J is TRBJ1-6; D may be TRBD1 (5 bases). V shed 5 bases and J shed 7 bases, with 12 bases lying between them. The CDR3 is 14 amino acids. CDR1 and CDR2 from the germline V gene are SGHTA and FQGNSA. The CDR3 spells CASSPLSGNSPLHF. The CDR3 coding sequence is TGTGCCAGCAGCCCGCTCTCAGGGAATTCACCCCTCCACTTT. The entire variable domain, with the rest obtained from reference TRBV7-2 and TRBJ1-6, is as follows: GAGVSQSPSNKVTEKGKDVELRCDPISGHTALYWYRQSLGQGLEFLIYFQGNSAPDKSGLPSDRFSAERTGGSVSTLTIQRTQQEDSAVYLCASSPLSGNSPLHFGNGTRLTVT.

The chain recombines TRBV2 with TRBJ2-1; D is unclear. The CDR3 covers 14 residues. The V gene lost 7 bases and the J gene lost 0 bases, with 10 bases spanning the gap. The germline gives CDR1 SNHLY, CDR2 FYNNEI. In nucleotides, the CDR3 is TGTGCCAGCAAGGTCCAGAGCTCCTACAATGAGCAGTTCTTC. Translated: CASKVQSSYNEQFF. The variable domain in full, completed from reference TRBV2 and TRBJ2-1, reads EPEVTQTPSHQVTQMGQEVILRCVPISNHLYFYWYRQILGQKVEFLVSFYNNEISEKSEIFDDQFSVERPDGSNFTLKIRSTKLEDSAMYFCASKVQSSYNEQFFGPGTRLTVL.

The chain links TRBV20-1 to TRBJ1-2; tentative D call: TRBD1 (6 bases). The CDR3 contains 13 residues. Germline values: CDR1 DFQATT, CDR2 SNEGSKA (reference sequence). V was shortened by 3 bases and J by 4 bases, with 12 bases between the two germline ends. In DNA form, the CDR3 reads TGCAGTGCTAGCGGAGGGGGTAGCTATGGCTACACCTTC. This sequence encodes CSASGGGSYGYTF.

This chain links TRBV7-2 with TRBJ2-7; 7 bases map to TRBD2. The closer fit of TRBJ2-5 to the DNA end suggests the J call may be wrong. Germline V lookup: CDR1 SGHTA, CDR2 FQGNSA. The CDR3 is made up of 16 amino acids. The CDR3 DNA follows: TGTGCCAGCAGCTTAGCGCTGAGCGGGGTTCAAGAGACCCAGTACTTC. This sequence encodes CASSLALSGVQETQYF.

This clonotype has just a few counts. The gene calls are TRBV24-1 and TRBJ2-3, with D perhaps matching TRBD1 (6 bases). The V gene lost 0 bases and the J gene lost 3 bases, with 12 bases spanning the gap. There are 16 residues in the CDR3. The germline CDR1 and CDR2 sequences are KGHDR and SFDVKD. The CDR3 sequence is CATSDLGGGRTDTQYF. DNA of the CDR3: TGTGCCACCAGTGATTTGGGGGGCGGCCGGACAGATACGCAGTATTTT.

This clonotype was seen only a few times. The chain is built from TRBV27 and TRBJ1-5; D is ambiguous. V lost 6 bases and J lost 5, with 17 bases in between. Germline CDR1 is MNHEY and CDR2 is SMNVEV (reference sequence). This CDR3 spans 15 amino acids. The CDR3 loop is CASSIRPGLDQPQHF. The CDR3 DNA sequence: TGTGCCAGCAGCATACGACCGGGGTTGGATCAGCCCCAGCATTTT.

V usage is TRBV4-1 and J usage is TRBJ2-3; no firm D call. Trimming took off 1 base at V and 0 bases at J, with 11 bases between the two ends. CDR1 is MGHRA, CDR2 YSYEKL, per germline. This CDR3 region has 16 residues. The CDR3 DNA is TGCGCCAGCAGCCAAGGAAATGGTGGAAGCACAGATACGCAGTATTTT. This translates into CASSQGNGGSTDTQYF.

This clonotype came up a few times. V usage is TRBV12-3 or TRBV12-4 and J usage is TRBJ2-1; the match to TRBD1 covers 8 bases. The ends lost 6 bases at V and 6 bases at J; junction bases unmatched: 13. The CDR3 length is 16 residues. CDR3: CASSPSGQVPANEQFF. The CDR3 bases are TGTGCCAGCAGCCCCTCGGGACAGGTTCCCGCCAATGAGCAGTTCTTC.

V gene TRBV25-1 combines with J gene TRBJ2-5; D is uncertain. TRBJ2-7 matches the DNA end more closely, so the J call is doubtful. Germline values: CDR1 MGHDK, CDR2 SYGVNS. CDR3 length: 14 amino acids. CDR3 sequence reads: CASSETVGTYEQYF. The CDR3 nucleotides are TGTGCCAGCAGTGAAACGGTGGGGACCTACGAGCAGTACTTC.

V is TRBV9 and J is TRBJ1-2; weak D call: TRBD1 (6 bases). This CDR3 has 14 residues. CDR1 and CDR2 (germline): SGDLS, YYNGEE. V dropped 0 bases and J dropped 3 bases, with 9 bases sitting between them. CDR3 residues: CASSVETGYYGYTF. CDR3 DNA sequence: TGTGCCAGCAGCGTAGAGACAGGCTACTATGGCTACACCTTC.

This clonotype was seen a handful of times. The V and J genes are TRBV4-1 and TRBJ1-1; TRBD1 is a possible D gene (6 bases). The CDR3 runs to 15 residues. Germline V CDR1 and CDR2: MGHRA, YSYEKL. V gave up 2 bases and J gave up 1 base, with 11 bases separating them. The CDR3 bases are TGCGCCAGCAGCCAATATGGACAGAAGAACACTGAAGCTTTCTTT. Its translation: CASSQYGQKNTEAFF.

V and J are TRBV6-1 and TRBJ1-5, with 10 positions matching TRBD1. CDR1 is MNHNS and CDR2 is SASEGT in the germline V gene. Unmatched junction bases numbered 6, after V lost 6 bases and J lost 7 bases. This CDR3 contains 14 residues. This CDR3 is CASRDDRGHQPQHF. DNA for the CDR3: TGTGCCAGCAGAGACGACAGGGGGCACCAGCCCCAGCATTTT.

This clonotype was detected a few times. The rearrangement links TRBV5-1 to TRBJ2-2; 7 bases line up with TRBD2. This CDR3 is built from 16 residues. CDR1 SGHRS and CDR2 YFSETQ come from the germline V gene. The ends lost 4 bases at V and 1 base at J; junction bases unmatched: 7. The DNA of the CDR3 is TGCGCCAGCAGCCAGAATCCGGGGGGGAACACCGGGGAGCTGTTTTTT. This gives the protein CASSQNPGGNTGELFF. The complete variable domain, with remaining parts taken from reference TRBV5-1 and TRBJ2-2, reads KAGVTQTPRYLIKTRGQQVTLSCSPISGHRSVSWYQQTPGQGLQFLFEYFSETQRNKGNFPGRFSGRQFSNSRSEMNVSTLELGDSALYLCASSQNPGGNTGELFFGEGSRLTVL.

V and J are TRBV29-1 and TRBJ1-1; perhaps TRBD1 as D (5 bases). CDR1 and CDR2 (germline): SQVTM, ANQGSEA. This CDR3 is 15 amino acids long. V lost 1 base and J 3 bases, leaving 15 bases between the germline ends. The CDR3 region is CSVEGGAGSDTEAFF. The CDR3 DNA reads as TGCAGCGTTGAAGGTGGGGCAGGGAGTGACACTGAAGCTTTCTTT. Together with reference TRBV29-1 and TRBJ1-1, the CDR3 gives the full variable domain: SAVISQKPSRDICQRGTSLTIQCQVDSQVTMMFWYRQQPGQSLTLIATANQGSEATYESGFVIDKFPISRPNLTFSTLTVSNMSPEDSSIYLCSVEGGAGSDTEAFFGQGTRLTVV.

This chain's CDR3 is CSVEIIGSLYGYTF. CDR3 in DNA: TGCAGCGTTGAAATTATTGGCAGCCTCTATGGCTACACCTTC. This rearrangement joins TRBV29-1 to TRBJ1-2; D is ambiguous. CDR1 and CDR2 (germline): SQVTM, ANQGSEA. The CDR3 spans 14 residues. V was clipped by 2 bases and J by 4 bases, with 14 bases between them.

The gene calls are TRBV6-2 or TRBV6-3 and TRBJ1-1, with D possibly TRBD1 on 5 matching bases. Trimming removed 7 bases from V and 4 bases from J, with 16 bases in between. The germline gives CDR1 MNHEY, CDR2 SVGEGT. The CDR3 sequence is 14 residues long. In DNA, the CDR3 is TGTGCCAGCACCACCCGGGGGAGGACCACTGAAGCTTTCTTT. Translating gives CASTTRGRTTEAFF.